Following are 21 T cell receptor beta chains from one sample sequenced in a study of shared clonotypes between healthy human individuals. TCRdb keeps only in-frame clones here, not all; method: immunoSEQ multiplex PCR. This sample yields roughly 450,000 clones, of which 79% are seen a single time; 13% belongs to the top ten. Sequencing was performed on PBMCs. The receptors were sampled from a woman aged 40-49 years in good health. Some clones in this sample may be carry-over from other donors' samples.

This sequence joins TRBV11-2 and TRBJ1-6; D is ambiguous. The V gene's germline CDR1 is SGHAT and CDR2 FQNNGV. Trimming stripped 4 bases from V and 7 bases from J, with 8 bases between. This CDR3 comprises 13 residues. The CDR3, as DNA: TGTGCCAGCAGCTCGGAGAGAAATTCACCCCTCCACTTT. This encodes CASSSERNSPLHF. Full variable domain (outside the CDR3, taken from reference TRBV11-2 and TRBJ1-6): EAGVAQSPRYKIIEKRQSVAFWCNPISGHATLYWYQQILGQGPKLLIQFQNNGVVDDSQLPKDRFSAERLKGVDSTLKIQPAKLEDSAVYLCASSSERNSPLHFGNGTRLTVT.

This chain links TRBV28 with TRBJ1-2; 8 bases are shared with TRBD1. V shed 10 bases and J 8 bases; nucleotides not matched to a gene: 9. Germline CDR1 MDHEN, CDR2 SYDVKM. The CDR3 totals 12 residues. Here the CDR3 reads CATWTGSNGYTF. As DNA, the CDR3 is TGTGCCACCTGGACAGGGTCAAACGGCTACACCTTC.

V and J are TRBV13 and TRBJ2-1; 8 bases align to TRBD2. The germline CDR1 and CDR2 sequences are PRHDT and FYEKMQ (reference sequence). The CDR3 sequence is 16 residues long. V trimming: 5 bases; J trimming: 7 bases; junction bases outside the gene matches: 13. This chain's CDR3 is CASSPKGLELWNEQFF. The CDR3 coding sequence is TGTGCCAGCAGCCCGAAGGGACTAGAGCTGTGGAATGAGCAGTTCTTC. The entire variable domain, with the rest obtained from reference TRBV13 and TRBJ2-1, is as follows: AAGVIQSPRHLIKEKRETATLKCYPIPRHDTVYWYQQGPGQDPQFLISFYEKMQSDKGSIPDRFSAQQFSDYHSELNMSSLELGDSALYFCASSPKGLELWNEQFFGPGTRLTVL.

V is TRBV2 and J is TRBJ2-1; D gene uncertain. Germline V gene lookup returns CDR1 SNHLY and CDR2 FYNNEI. V was pared by 2 bases and J by 3 bases, with 8 bases between. The CDR3 runs to 14 residues. The CDR3 reads CASSENPGYNEQFF. The CDR3 DNA reads as TGTGCCAGCAGTGAAAACCCGGGCTACAATGAGCAGTTCTTC.

This rearrangement joins TRBV30 to TRBJ1-2; 12 bases map to TRBD1. The V and J ends lost 4 bases and 8 bases, in that order; junction bases with no gene match: 5. The CDR3 extends over 13 amino acids. CDR1 and CDR2 from the germline V gene are GTSNPN and SVGIG (reference sequence). CDR3 in DNA: TGTGCCTGGATGGGACAGGGGGCGCGGGGCTACACCTTC. Its protein product is CAWMGQGARGYTF.

This chain joins TRBV30 and TRBJ2-7, with 8 bases lining up with TRBD2. This CDR3 contains 13 residues. Per the germline V gene, CDR1 is GTSNPN and CDR2 is SVGIG (reference sequence). The V segment lost 1 base and the J segment 7 bases; nucleotides outside the gene matches: 6. CDR3 sequence: CAWSASGRGEQYF. In DNA form, the CDR3 reads TGTGCCTGGAGTGCCAGCGGGAGAGGGGAGCAGTACTTC.

This chain links TRBV6-1 with TRBJ2-7; possibly TRBD2 for D (6 bases). V lost 0 bases and J 0 bases, leaving 12 bases between the germline ends. The CDR3 has 16 residues. Germline CDR1 is MNHNS and CDR2 is SASEGT. In nucleotides, the CDR3 is TGTGCCAGCAGTGAAGCTCGACGGGGGAGCTCCTACGAGCAGTACTTC. This encodes CASSEARRGSSYEQYF.

The J gene is TRBJ1-2, the V gene TRBV6-1, with D perhaps TRBD1 (5 bases). V was clipped by 6 bases and J by 9 bases, with 17 bases between them. This CDR3 is built from 13 residues. From germline, CDR1 is MNHNS and CDR2 SASEGT. The CDR3 region is CASRTSGTESYTF. The CDR3, as DNA: TGTGCCAGCAGAACTTCCGGGACGGAAAGCTACACCTTC.

The rearrangement uses TRBV10-2 and TRBJ2-5, with 9 bases lining up with TRBD2. Germline assignment: CDR1 WSHSY and CDR2 SAAADI. The CDR3 is made up of 13 amino acids. V dropped 11 bases and J dropped 4; count of bases not matched to a gene: 8. CDR3 residues: CAAGGGRLETQYF. CDR3 bases: TGCGCCGCGGGGGGGGGTCGTCTAGAGACCCAGTACTTC.

This chain uses TRBV7-2 with TRBJ1-1; D call uncertain. The CDR3 is made up of 16 amino acids. V was trimmed by 1 base and J by 1 base, leaving 13 bases between them. Germline V gene lookup returns CDR1 SGHTA and CDR2 FQGNSA. DNA for the CDR3: TGTGCCAGCAGCTTAGTCTCGGGTACACGGAACACTGAAGCTTTCTTT. Translated: CASSLVSGTRNTEAFF.

V gene TRBV29-1 combines with J gene TRBJ2-5, with 7 nucleotides matching TRBD1. V lost 6 bases, J lost 3 bases, and 7 bases stayed unmatched. Germline loops: CDR1 SQVTM, CDR2 ANQGSEA. This CDR3 spans 13 amino acids. The CDR3, as DNA: TGCAGCGTGGGGGTCACAGGGGAAGAGACCCAGTACTTC. This translates into CSVGVTGEETQYF.

In nucleotides, the CDR3 is TGTGCCAGCAGCTTGGCCCAAGACCGCGTCTGGGGCTACACCTTC. Protein product: CASSLAQDRVWGYTF. The gene calls are TRBV5-5 and TRBJ1-2; the D is unclear. From germline, CDR1 is SGHKS and CDR2 YYEKEE (reference sequence). The CDR3 sequence is 15 residues long. Between the trimmed V and J ends, which lost 0 bases and 8 bases, there was a span of 17 bases.

The chain recombines TRBV28 with TRBJ2-5, with a possible D match to TRBD2 (7 bases). Per germline, CDR1 MDHEN and CDR2 SYDVKM. V gave up 6 bases and J gave up 4 bases, with 15 bases separating them. The CDR3 has 14 residues. CDR3: CASRVGGRGETQYF. The DNA of the CDR3 is TGTGCCAGCAGGGTGGGGGGGCGCGGAGAGACCCAGTACTTC.

The chain carries TRBV6-5 and TRBJ2-7; the D gene is possibly TRBD2 (6 bases). Germline-derived CDR1 and CDR2 are MNHEY and SVGAGI. V shed 5 bases and J shed 5 bases, with 13 bases lying between them. This CDR3 contains 13 residues. The CDR3 is CASSTKGRNEQYF. The CDR3 region has the DNA TGTGCCAGCAGTACGAAGGGGAGGAACGAGCAGTACTTC.

The chain is built from TRBV5-1 and TRBJ2-4; 11 nucleotides align to TRBD2. The CDR3 covers 17 residues. Trimming cost V 4 bases and J 7 bases; bases outside gene matches: 13. Germline loops: CDR1 SGHRS, CDR2 YFSETQ. The CDR3 DNA follows: TGCGCCAGCAGCATGCCGGGACTAGCGGACGAGAGGAACATTCAGTACTTC. It translates to CASSMPGLADERNIQYF.

The rearrangement joins TRBV6-1 to TRBJ1-5; D gene uncertain. V was trimmed by 2 bases and J by 11 bases, leaving 13 bases between them. Germline V lookup: CDR1 MNHNS, CDR2 SASEGT. CDR3 size: 13 residues. The chain's CDR3 is CASSEWADEAQHF. The DNA of the CDR3 is TGTGCCAGCAGTGAATGGGCGGACGAGGCCCAGCATTTT.

The chain recombines TRBV6-1 with TRBJ2-7; 7 bases line up with TRBD1. The CDR3 is 13 amino acids. Germline trimming cut 3 bases from V and 4 bases from J; bases unmatched to any gene: 3. Germline loops: CDR1 MNHNS, CDR2 SASEGT. The DNA of the CDR3 is TGTGCCAGCAGTGAGGACAGGTTTTACGAGCAGTACTTC. It is translated as CASSEDRFYEQYF.

The rearrangement uses TRBV18 and TRBJ2-6; D gene uncertain. CDR1 is KGHSH, CDR2 LQKENI, per germline. V lost 3 bases and J 1 base, leaving 10 bases between the germline ends. The CDR3 runs 16 residues. In nucleotides, the CDR3 is TGTGCCAGCTCACCGCGCGAAGTATCTGGGGCCAACGTCCTGACTTTC. Amino acid sequence: CASSPREVSGANVLTF.

The rearrangement uses TRBV10-2 and TRBJ2-5; D remains ambiguous. The germline V gene encodes CDR1 WSHSY and CDR2 SAAADI. Trimming pared 3 bases from V and 4 bases from J, leaving 9 bases between. The CDR3 contains 13 residues. CDR3 coding DNA: TGCGCCAGCAGTGAAATGGTGACAGAGACCCAGTACTTC. This codes for CASSEMVTETQYF.

This sequence joins TRBV28 and TRBJ2-1; tentative D call: TRBD2 (6 bases). Per germline, CDR1 MDHEN and CDR2 SYDVKM. The CDR3 is 15 amino acids. Trimming pared 6 bases from V and 4 bases from J, leaving 16 bases between. CDR3 loop: CASRRRVAGYNEQFF. CDR3 nucleotide sequence: TGTGCCAGCAGGCGGAGGGTAGCCGGTTACAATGAGCAGTTCTTC.

The chain employs TRBV2 and TRBJ1-2; 9 bases fit TRBD1. The CDR3 length is 15 residues. Losses at the gene ends were 0 bases for V and 7 bases for J; bases not matched to a gene: 6. Germline V gives CDR1 SNHLY, CDR2 FYNNEI. The CDR3 is CASSEAGQGVSGYTF. The CDR3 bases are TGTGCCAGCAGTGAAGCGGGACAGGGAGTTTCTGGCTACACCTTC.